The 31 T cell receptor beta chains in this list originate from one sample, sequenced in a study of human T cells and chemical hapten exposure. The time point here: pre-sensitization, week 0. Treatment noted: therapeutic diphenylcyclopropenone sensitization with weekly scalp DPC. TCRdb called the RACE reads again in MiXCR, with one record for every CDR3 protein. The repertoire holds some 60,000 distinct CDR3 sequences, with about 10% as singletons. Sample: whole blood, taken in connection with sensitization to the hapten diphenylcyclopropenone (DPC). These TCRs come from a middle-aged woman with alopecia areata. Some clones in this sample may be carry-over from other donors' samples.

This clonotype showed up just a few times. The chain combines TRBV5-5 with TRBJ2-1, with D possibly TRBD2 on 5 matching bases. Germline CDR1 and CDR2: SGHKS and YYEKEE (reference sequence). This CDR3 is 14 amino acids long. The V gene lost 5 bases and the J gene lost 0 bases, with 9 bases spanning the gap. CDR3 protein: CASREVHSYNEQFF. The DNA of the CDR3 is TGTGCCAGCAGGGAGGTCCACTCCTACAATGAGCAGTTCTTC. Combining the CDR3 with reference TRBV5-5 and TRBJ2-1 gives the whole variable domain DAGVTQSPTHLIKTRGQQVTLRCSPISGHKSVSWYQQVLGQGPQFIFQYYEKEERGRGNFPDRFSARQFPNYSSELNVNALLLGDSALYLCASREVHSYNEQFFGPGTRLTVL.

This clonotype was detected a few times. This chain joins TRBV25-1 and TRBJ2-3; 10 bases agree with TRBD1. The V gene end was trimmed by 4 bases and the J gene end by 2 bases; junction bases not matched to a gene: 3. CDR1 is MGHDK, CDR2 SYGVNS, per germline. This CDR3 is 15 amino acids long. The CDR3 region has the DNA TGTGCCAGCAGTGCCGGGACAGGGGCCACAGATACGCAGTATTTT. The encoded protein is CASSAGTGATDTQYF.

The chain employs TRBV2 and TRBJ2-7, with TRBD1 identical over 10 bases. This CDR3 comprises 13 residues. V lost 5 bases to trimming and J lost 3 bases; unmatched junction nucleotides: 1. Germline CDR1 reads SNHLY; CDR2 reads FYNNEI. CDR3 sequence reads: CASSWTGGYEQYF. For the CDR3, the DNA is TGTGCCAGCAGTTGGACAGGGGGCTACGAGCAGTACTTC.

To note about this clonotype: Given a much more abundant clone one base away, this may be a read error. The J gene is TRBJ2-1, the V gene TRBV29-1; D is perhaps TRBD1 (6 bases). This CDR3 is 15 amino acids long. Germline lookup yields CDR1 SQVTM and CDR2 ANQGSEA. The CDR3 here is CSVAPRQDSYNQQFF. The CDR3 DNA sequence: TGCAGCGTTGCCCCTCGACAGGACTCCTACAATCAGCAGTTCTTC.

This clonotype showed up just a few times. V usage is TRBV6-5 and J usage is TRBJ1-1; D might be TRBD1 (6 bases). The V end lost 0 bases, the J end lost 6 bases, and 17 bases lay between the germline ends. From germline, CDR1 is MNHEY and CDR2 SVGAGI. CDR3 length: 16 amino acids. For the CDR3, the DNA is TGTGCCAGCAGTTACTCGATAGTCGGGGGGCTATCTGAAGCTTTCTTT. Its translation is CASSYSIVGGLSEAFF.

This clonotype was recorded many times. The rearrangement uses TRBV24-1 and TRBJ2-5, with 9 bases identical to TRBD2. V lost 4 bases, J lost 4 bases, and 6 bases stayed unmatched. Per germline, CDR1 KGHDR and CDR2 SFDVKD. The CDR3 runs 15 residues. The CDR3 sequence: CATSDAGGLGETQYF. The CDR3 DNA follows: TGTGCCACCAGTGACGCGGGGGGGCTAGGAGAGACCCAGTACTTC.

This clonotype has just a few counts. The chain carries TRBV11-2 and TRBJ2-7; 9 nucleotides align to TRBD1. The V gene end was trimmed by 6 bases and the J gene end by 1 base; junction bases not matched to a gene: 10. The germline gives CDR1 SGHAT, CDR2 FQNNGV. This CDR3 spans 16 amino acids. The CDR3 nucleotides read TGTGCCAGCAGTTCTAGGGGGACAGGGACTTCCTACGAGCAGTACTTC. Protein: CASSSRGTGTSYEQYF.

This clonotype has just a few counts. This sequence joins TRBV19 and TRBJ2-3; no firm D call. Germline V gene data show CDR1 as LNHDA and CDR2 as SQIVND (reference sequence). This CDR3 is built from 13 residues. Trimming shortened V by 5 bases and J by 6 bases, and 12 bases separated the two germline ends. The DNA for the CDR3 is TGTGCCAGTAGTGCACTCAAAGGGGATACGCAGTATTTT. Its translation: CASSALKGDTQYF. The full variable domain, in which reference TRBV19 and TRBJ2-3 provide the parts outside the CDR3, is DGGITQSPKYLFRKEGQNVTLSCEQNLNHDAMYWYRQDPGQGLRLIYYSQIVNDFQKGDIAEGYSVSREKKESFPLTVTSAQKNPTAFYLCASSALKGDTQYFGPGTRLTVL.

This clonotype was recorded at least ten times. The chain has TRBV29-1 and TRBJ1-4; D possibly corresponds to TRBD1 (6 bases). CDR3 length: 13 amino acids. The germline V gene encodes CDR1 SQVTM and CDR2 ANQGSEA. V lost 7 bases to trimming and J lost 4 bases, with 13 bases between them. The CDR3 is CSASGRGNEKLFF. CDR3 nucleotides: TGCAGCGCATCGGGCAGGGGTAATGAAAAACTGTTTTTT.

V gene TRBV9 combines with J gene TRBJ1-1; D remains ambiguous. CDR1 SGDLS and CDR2 YYNGEE come from the germline V gene. V was shortened by 2 bases and J by 0 bases, with 8 bases between the two germline ends. The CDR3 consists of 14 residues. The CDR3 DNA reads as TGTGCCAGCAGCGTCGGGCGGTTGAACACTGAAGCTTTCTTT. It is translated as CASSVGRLNTEAFF.

This clonotype occurred many times. The genes are TRBV6-2 or TRBV6-3 and TRBJ2-7; D ambiguous. Germline V CDR1 and CDR2: MNHEY, SVGEGT. The CDR3 is 15 residues long. Deletions cut 2 bases from V and 7 bases from J, with 18 bases between. As DNA, the CDR3 is TGTGCCAGCAGTTACGCTGCTACAGACCTCTGGGAGCAGTACTTC. It yields the protein CASSYAATDLWEQYF.

This clonotype appeared many times. In DNA, the CDR3 is TGCGCCAGCCGGACCTCTGGGGGCGCGGACTATGGCTACACCTTC. This codes for CASRTSGGADYGYTF. J is TRBJ1-2 and V is TRBV5-1; a weak D match, TRBD1 (6 bases). This CDR3 region has 15 residues. V lost 7 bases to trimming and J lost 3 bases, with 19 bases between them. Germline V CDR1 and CDR2: SGHRS, YFSETQ.

This clonotype was seen many times. The chain joins TRBV6-6 to TRBJ2-5; TRBD1 aligns across 9 bases. The V gene's germline CDR1 is MNHNY and CDR2 SVGAGI (reference sequence). Germline trimming cut 7 bases from V and 3 bases from J; bases unmatched to any gene: 15. This CDR3 comprises 17 residues. The CDR3 protein is CASTQVIGTGLEETQYF. The CDR3, as DNA: TGTGCCAGCACCCAAGTCATTGGGACAGGGTTAGAAGAGACCCAGTACTTC.

This clonotype was seen repeatedly, ten times or more. The rearrangement uses TRBV11-2 and TRBJ2-7; possibly TRBD2 for D (6 bases). This CDR3 is 15 amino acids long. Trimming stripped 5 bases from V and 3 bases from J, with 17 bases between. Germline values: CDR1 SGHAT, CDR2 FQNNGV. CDR3 DNA: TGTGCCAGCAGCACCGACGGGACTCCACTCTACGAGCAGTACTTC. Its protein product is CASSTDGTPLYEQYF.

On this clonotype itself: A much larger clone lies a single base off, so this may be a read error. The rearrangement links TRBV11-2 to TRBJ1-1; a possible D gene is TRBD1 (6 bases). The germline gives CDR1 SGHAT, CDR2 FQNNGV. This CDR3 comprises 15 residues. CDR3 sequence (DNA): TGTGTCAGCAGCGGCCGGGACAACTCGAACACTGAAGCTTTCTTT. Its translation is CVSSGRDNSNTEAFF.

The chain links TRBV7-2 to TRBJ2-7; no clear D. V lost 3 bases, J lost 0 bases, and 6 bases lay in between. CDR1 and CDR2 from the germline V gene are SGHTA and FQGNSA. This CDR3 contains 13 residues. CDR3 bases: TGTGCCAGCAGCTTTGGGCCCTCCTACGAGCAGTACTTC. Translation gives CASSFGPSYEQYF. Full variable domain (missing parts from reference TRBV7-2 and TRBJ2-7): GAGVSQSPSNKVTEKGKDVELRCDPISGHTALYWYRQSLGQGLEFLIYFQGNSAPDKSGLPSDRFSAERTGGSVSTLTIQRTQQEDSAVYLCASSFGPSYEQYFGPGTRLTVT.

This clonotype was counted only a few times. This rearrangement joins TRBV30 to TRBJ2-4, with D possibly being TRBD1 (5 bases). CDR1 is GTSNPN and CDR2 is SVGIG in the germline V gene (reference sequence). CDR3 size: 14 residues. V shed 5 bases and J shed 6 bases, with 17 bases lying between them. The CDR3 DNA reads TGTGCCTGGGAACCCACCCCAGGGATAAACATTCAGTACTTC. It is translated as CAWEPTPGINIQYF.

The chain is built from TRBV12-3 or TRBV12-4 and TRBJ2-4; D not certain. The CDR3 has 15 residues. With 2 bases removed from V and 2 bases from J, the gap between germline ends came to 10 bases. This CDR3 is CASSLSWGSKNIQYF. The CDR3 region has the DNA TGTGCCAGCAGTTTAAGTTGGGGATCCAAAAACATTCAGTACTTC.

This clonotype showed up many times. The rearrangement links TRBV6-5 to TRBJ2-7; D not resolved. CDR3 size: 13 residues. V was cut by 0 bases and J by 0 bases, with 3 bases left in between. The germline gives CDR1 MNHEY, CDR2 SVGAGI. This CDR3 is CASSYSTSYEQYF. CDR3 coding DNA: TGTGCCAGCAGTTACTCGACCTCCTACGAGCAGTACTTC.

This clonotype was detected many times. The chain joins TRBV11-2 to TRBJ2-7; D is possibly TRBD2 (5 bases). V shed 0 bases and J shed 6 bases, with 15 bases lying between them. Germline V lookup: CDR1 SGHAT, CDR2 FQNNGV. The length of the CDR3 is 15 residues. This CDR3 reads CASSLDRGREVEQYF. CDR3 bases: TGTGCCAGCAGCTTAGATCGTGGGAGAGAGGTCGAGCAGTACTTC.

Worth noting for this clonotype: Just one base apart from a much larger clone, this may be a read error. The chain carries TRBV5-4 and TRBJ2-1; D is possibly TRBD1 (6 bases). Germline values: CDR1 SGHNT, CDR2 YYREEE (reference sequence). The CDR3 consists of 13 residues. CDR3 bases: TGTGCCAGCAGTCAAACAGGGTTCAATAAGCAGTTCTTC. This codes for CASSQTGFNKQFF.

In its sample, this clonotype was seen a few times. The rearrangement uses TRBV29-1 and TRBJ2-2; the D call may be TRBD1 or TRBD2 (5 bases each). Germline-derived CDR1 and CDR2 are SQVTM and ANQGSEA. Deletions cut 5 bases from V and 4 bases from J, with 17 bases between. This CDR3 contains 15 residues. The CDR3 DNA follows: TGCAGCGTTCGGGACGGAGGCTTTCGCACCGGGGAGCTGTTTTTT. Protein sequence: CSVRDGGFRTGELFF.

This clonotype turned up a few times. J is TRBJ2-1 and V is TRBV5-4; D gene unclear. The germline V gene has CDR1 SGHNT and CDR2 YYREEE (reference sequence). The germline V and J ends were trimmed by 0 bases and 0 bases, with 13 bases remaining between them. The CDR3 loop spans 17 amino acids. The DNA for the CDR3 is TGTGCCAGCAGCTTGGACCCTGACCCGAGCTCCTACAATGAGCAGTTCTTC. This gives the protein CASSLDPDPSSYNEQFF.

On this clonotype itself: A clone one base away is much larger, so this may be a read error. The chain joins TRBV9 to TRBJ2-1; TRBD1 is a possible D gene (5 bases). Trimming took off 0 bases at V and 8 bases at J, with 15 bases between the two ends. In germline, CDR1 is SGDLS, CDR2 YYNGEE. The CDR3 loop spans 15 amino acids. The CDR3 DNA sequence: TGTGCCAGCAGCGTAGCCCCAGACAGCCATGATGAGCAGTTCTTC. This sequence encodes CASSVAPDSHDEQFF. Using reference TRBV9 and TRBJ2-1 for the parts outside the CDR3, the full variable domain is DSGVTQTPKHLITATGQRVTLRCSPRSGDLSVYWYQQSLDQGLQFLIQYYNGEERAKGNILERFSAQQFPDLHSELNLSSLELGDSALYFCASSVAPDSHDEQFFGPGTRLTVL.

This clonotype was seen at least ten times. The V and J genes are TRBV7-8 and TRBJ2-1; TRBD2 matches 7 bases. The CDR3 length is 16 residues. The V gene end was trimmed by 5 bases and the J gene end by 7 bases; junction bases not matched to a gene: 14. Germline assignment: CDR1 SGHVS and CDR2 FQNEAQ. Written as DNA, the CDR3 is TGTGCCAGCAGCCCCGTTGGGGGGGAAAGAGGGAATGAGCAGTTCTTC. Its translation is CASSPVGGERGNEQFF.

Comment on this clonotype: One junction end does not reproduce the germline sequence, and a read error may be involved. V and J are TRBV7-9 and TRBJ1-3; D not resolved. The CDR3 loop spans 16 amino acids. The V gene's germline CDR1 is SEHNR and CDR2 FQNEAQ (reference sequence). The CDR3 spells CASSLEGPSSGNTLYF. In DNA, the CDR3 is TGTGCCAGCAGCTTAGAAGGTCCAAGCTCTGGAAACACCTTATATTTT. Full variable domain (missing parts from reference TRBV7-9 and TRBJ1-3): DTGVSQNPRHKITKRGQNVTFRCDPISEHNRLYWYRQTLGQGPEFLTYFQNEAQLEKSRLLSDRFSAERPKGSFSTLEIQRTEQGDSAMYLCASSLEGPSSGNTLYFGEGSWLTVV.

This sequence joins TRBV27 and TRBJ2-2; D is perhaps TRBD2 (5 bases). V lost 5 bases and J lost 6, with 10 bases in between. Looked up from germline, CDR1 is MNHEY and CDR2 is SMNVEV (reference sequence). The CDR3 has 13 amino acids. The CDR3: CASSAREPGELFF. For the CDR3, the DNA is TGTGCCAGCAGTGCCCGGGAACCCGGGGAGCTGTTTTTT.

A few counts support this clonotype. The chain links TRBV7-6 to TRBJ2-5, with 9 bases matching TRBD1. CDR3 length: 15 amino acids. With V trimmed by 5 bases and J by 5 bases, 9 bases remained unmatched. CDR1 is SGHVS, CDR2 FNYEAQ, per germline. CDR3 sequence reads: CASSPRQGVMETQYF. The CDR3 region has the DNA TGTGCCAGCAGCCCAAGACAGGGGGTAATGGAGACCCAGTACTTC. The full variable domain, rest sourced from reference TRBV7-6 and TRBJ2-5, is GAGVSQSPRYKVTKRGQDVALRCDPISGHVSLYWYRQALGQGPEFLTYFNYEAQQDKSGLPNDRFSAERPEGSISTLTIQRTEQRDSAMYRCASSPRQGVMETQYFGPGTRLLVL.

There are a few counts of this clonotype. The chain employs TRBV9 and TRBJ2-1, with D tentatively TRBD2 (5 bases). CDR3 length equals 15 residues. In germline, CDR1 is SGDLS, CDR2 YYNGEE. The germline V and J ends were trimmed by 0 bases and 3 bases, with 10 bases remaining between them. The CDR3 sequence is CASSVGPEGYNEQFF. CDR3 sequence (DNA): TGTGCCAGCAGCGTAGGCCCTGAGGGCTACAATGAGCAGTTCTTC. Full variable domain (rest looked up from reference TRBV9 and TRBJ2-1): DSGVTQTPKHLITATGQRVTLRCSPRSGDLSVYWYQQSLDQGLQFLIQYYNGEERAKGNILERFSAQQFPDLHSELNLSSLELGDSALYFCASSVGPEGYNEQFFGPGTRLTVL.

The genes are TRBV7-2 and TRBJ2-3; 10 bases match TRBD2. The V gene end was trimmed by 3 bases and the J gene end by 3 bases; junction bases not matched to a gene: 9. Germline V gives CDR1 SGHTA, CDR2 FQGNSA. The CDR3 is 17 residues long. The DNA for the CDR3 is TGTGCCAGCAGCTTTGGGCTAGCGGGAGTAAGGACAGATACGCAGTATTTT. Translated, it gives CASSFGLAGVRTDTQYF.

The chain is built from TRBV19 and TRBJ2-7, with D perhaps TRBD2 (5 bases). Trimming removed 5 bases at V and 1 base at J, with 18 bases between. Germline lookup yields CDR1 LNHDA and CDR2 SQIVND (reference sequence). This CDR3 contains 16 residues. CDR3 sequence reads: CASSPVGLSRSYEQYF. CDR3 sequence (DNA): TGTGCCAGTAGTCCGGTCGGACTCTCTAGGTCCTACGAGCAGTACTTC.